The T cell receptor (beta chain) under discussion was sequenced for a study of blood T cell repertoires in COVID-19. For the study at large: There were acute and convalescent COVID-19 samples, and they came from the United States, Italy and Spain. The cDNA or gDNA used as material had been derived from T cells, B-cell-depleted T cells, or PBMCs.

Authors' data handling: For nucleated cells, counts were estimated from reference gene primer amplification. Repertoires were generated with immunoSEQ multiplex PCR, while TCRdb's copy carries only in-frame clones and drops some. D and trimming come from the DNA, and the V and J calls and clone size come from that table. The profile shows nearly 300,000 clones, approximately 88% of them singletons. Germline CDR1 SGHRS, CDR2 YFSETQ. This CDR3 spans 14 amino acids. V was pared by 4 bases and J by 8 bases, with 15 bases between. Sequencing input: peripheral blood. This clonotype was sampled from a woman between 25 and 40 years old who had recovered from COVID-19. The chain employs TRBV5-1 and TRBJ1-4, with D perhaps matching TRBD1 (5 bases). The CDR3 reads CASSIQGREEKLFF. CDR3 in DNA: TGCGCCAGCAGCATTCAGGGTCGTGAGGAAAAACTGTTTTTT.